These T cell receptor beta chains were read from a single sample in a study of cytotoxic CD8 clonotypes in ibrutinib-treated CLL. This table comes from immunoSEQ multiplex PCR, and its TCRdb copy is limited to in-frame clones, with some not included. This sample carries around 70,000 clones, 68% of them seen once, and the ten largest clones take roughly 6%. The specimen was PBMCs, collected after 12 months of ibrutinib treatment. All receptors come from a human donor with chronic lymphocytic leukemia. Both conserved end residues are part of each CDR3. D genes are given only for firm matches. Size is omitted from some rows. Given values are once, few, many or a class for expanded clones.

>11|NA|NA|TRBJ1-2|TRBV19
CASRVGEGYTF
TGTGCCAGTAGAGTGGGCGAGGGCTACACCTTC
>14|NA|NA|TRBJ2-7|TRBV2
CASTSQGAVHEQYF
TGTGCCAGCACGTCACAGGGTGCAGTCCACGAGCAGTACTTC
>13|NA|NA|TRBJ2-3|TRBV5-1
CASSSLTTDTQYF
TGCGCCAGCAGCTCCCTGACCACAGATACGCAGTATTTT
>17|NA|TRBD1|TRBJ2-7|TRBV5-6
CASSWMAGTAVSYEQYF
TGTGCCAGCAGCTGGATGGCCGGGACAGCTGTTTCCTACGAGCAGTACTTC
>14|few|TRBD1|TRBJ2-4|TRBV29-1
CSGGQGGAKNIQYF
TGCAGCGGAGGACAGGGCGGTGCCAAAAACATTCAGTACTTC
>13|NA|NA|TRBJ1-2|TRBV30
CAWSGLDNYGYTF
TGTGCCTGGAGTGGTCTGGATAACTATGGCTACACCTTC
>12|NA|NA|TRBJ1-2|TRBV28
CASSLPGYGYTF
TGTGCCAGCAGTTTACCAGGCTATGGCTACACCTTC
>14|NA|NA|TRBJ1-1|TRBV4-3
CASSPRGAGDEAFF
TGCGCCAGCAGCCCAAGGGGAGCGGGGGATGAAGCTTTCTTT
>14|NA|NA|TRBJ1-4|TRBV5-1
CASTTEATNEKLFF
TGCGCCAGCACGACAGAAGCAACTAATGAAAAACTGTTTTTT
>17|few|NA|TRBJ1-5|TRBV28
CASRTKRDRAVRQPQHF
TGTGCCAGCAGAACAAAAAGGGACCGAGCCGTTCGGCAGCCCCAGCATTTT
>15|NA|NA|TRBJ1-6|TRBV5-1
CASSLAAWDNSPLHF
TGCGCCAGCAGCTTGGCCGCGTGGGATAATTCACCCCTCCACTTT
>13|NA|TRBD2|TRBJ2-3|TRBV5-1
CASSLAAGGAQYF
TGCGCCAGCAGCTTGGCTGCCGGGGGGGCGCAGTATTTT
>11|few|NA|TRBJ2-7|TRBV18
CASSSGHEQYF
TGTGCCAGCTCATCAGGACACGAGCAGTACTTC
>13|NA|TRBD1|TRBJ2-1|TRBV19
CASSIPTGGEQFF
TGTGCCAGTAGTATCCCGACAGGGGGTGAGCAGTTCTTC
>15|NA|TRBD2|TRBJ2-3|TRBV27
CASSLSPSGGDTQYF
TGTGCCAGCAGTTTATCGCCTAGCGGGGGGGATACGCAGTATTTT
>15|few|NA|TRBJ2-5|TRBV6-5
CASSRRGPRGETQYF
TGTGCCAGCAGTCGACGCGGGCCTAGAGGAGAGACCCAGTACTTC
>18|once|TRBD1|TRBJ2-1|TRBV5-4
CASSLEFSGQATTYEQFF
TGTGCCAGCAGCTTGGAATTTTCGGGACAGGCCACCACCTATGAGCAGTTCTTC
>13|few|NA|TRBJ1-2|TRBV25-1
CASRGAVGYGYTF
TGTGCCAGCCGGGGGGCCGTCGGATATGGCTACACCTTC
>13|NA|NA|TRBJ2-1|TRBV6-5
CASSYSFRGEQFF
TGTGCCAGCAGTTACTCGTTTAGGGGTGAGCAGTTCTTC
>15|few|NA|TRBJ2-1|TRBV11-2
CASSIQSLQVGEQFF
TGTGCCAGCAGCATACAGAGCTTACAGGTTGGTGAGCAGTTCTTC
>15|NA|NA|TRBJ1-1|TRBV28
CASNGAGGKNTEAFF
TGTGCCAGCAATGGCGCGGGGGGAAAGAACACTGAAGCTTTCTTT
>16|NA|NA|TRBJ2-2|TRBV11-2
CASSELARGNTGELFF
TGTGCCAGCAGCGAACTCGCCCGGGGGAACACCGGGGAGCTGTTTTTT
>15|NA|NA|TRBJ1-1|TRBV7-3
CASSSPGRGNTEAFF
TGTGCCAGCAGCTCCCCAGGGAGGGGGAACACTGAAGCTTTCTTT
>16|NA|NA|TRBJ1-3|TRBV5-6
CASTALGGLAGNTIYF
TGTGCCAGCACCGCCCTTGGGGGGTTAGCTGGAAACACCATATATTTT
>16|NA|TRBD1|TRBJ1-5|TRBV30
CAWSGQGAGGNQPQHF
TGTGCCTGGAGTGGTCAGGGGGCTGGGGGCAATCAGCCCCAGCATTTT
>15|few|NA|TRBJ2-3|TRBV11-2
CASSLVARSLDTQYF
TGTGCCAGCAGCTTAGTGGCCAGGAGCCTGGATACGCAGTATTTT
>14|NA|NA|TRBJ1-2|TRBV5-1
CASSLEAGRDGYTF
TGCGCCAGCAGCCTGGAGGCAGGGAGGGATGGCTACACCTTC
>12|once|NA|TRBJ2-7|TRBV6-6
CASREQAYEQYF
TGTGCCAGCAGAGAACAGGCCTACGAGCAGTACTTC
>16|NA|NA|TRBJ2-3|TRBV5-1
CASSLVTASSTDTQYF
TGCGCCAGCAGCTTGGTAACAGCTTCTAGCACAGATACGCAGTATTTT
>13|NA|NA|TRBJ1-6|TRBV27
CASRLNRSSPLHF
TGTGCCAGCAGACTCAACAGGAGTTCACCCCTCCACTTT
>12|NA|NA|TRBJ1-5|TRBV6-6
CASSPTGQPQHF
TGTGCCAGCAGTCCCACCGGTCAGCCCCAGCATTTT
>16|NA|TRBD2|TRBJ2-2|TRBV6-1
CASSERTSGVLGELFF
TGTGCCAGCAGTGAAAGGACTAGCGGGGTTTTAGGGGAGCTGTTTTTT
>12|few|NA|TRBJ1-1|TRBV19
CASRGQNTEAFF
TGTGCCAGTAGGGGACAAAACACTGAAGCTTTCTTT
>16|NA|NA|TRBJ2-3|TRBV27
CASSLRGRASTDTQYF
TGTGCCAGCAGTTTAAGGGGCAGGGCTAGCACAGATACGCAGTATTTT
>14|NA|NA|TRBJ2-4|TRBV30
CASRGGQDKNIQYF
TGTGCCTCGAGGGGGGGTCAAGACAAAAACATTCAGTACTTC